This T cell receptor beta chain was recorded in a study of cytomegalovirus exposure and HLA in healthy donors. Study as a whole: The Caucasian-associated ancestry cluster contained around four fifths of the approximately 430 genotyped donors.

The study ran its PCR with 60 Vbeta and 13 Jbeta primers. Measured with immunoSEQ multiplex PCR; TCRdb has only the in-frame clones, and not every one. This repertoire includes 75,000 to 95,000 clones. V lost 2 bases to trimming and J lost 7 bases; unmatched junction nucleotides: 10. Germline CDR1 SNHLY, CDR2 FYNNEI. This CDR3 spans 15 amino acids. The source material was PBMCs. The TCR sequence derives from a woman in her sixties or seventies in good health and CMV-seronegative. The J gene is TRBJ2-7, the V gene TRBV2; TRBD2 matches 8 bases. CDR3: CASSERLAGALEQYF. For the CDR3, the DNA is TGTGCCAGCAGTGAAAGGCTAGCGGGCGCCCTGGAGCAGTACTTC.